These T cell receptor beta chains were read from a single sample in a study of blood T cell repertoires in COVID-19. Sequenced by immunoSEQ multiplex PCR; TCRdb stores in-frame clones only, minus some. Here the sample spans about 46,000 clones, approximately 85% being singletons. The specimen was peripheral blood. The receptors come from a woman aged 80 or over with COVID-19, enrolled during active disease. The CDR3 runs from the conserved cysteine through the conserved F or W. D genes are given only for firm matches. Clone size appears in some rows only: once, few, many, or a class for an expanded clone.

D: TRBD1; size: .; J: TRBJ2-7; V: TRBV7-2; DNA: TGTGCCAGCAGCTCGACAGGGAGTGGCTACGAGCAGTACTTC; CDR3: CASSSTGSGYEQYF
D: .; size: .; J: TRBJ2-3; V: TRBV4-3; DNA: TGCGCCAGCAGCCAACAAGAGACAGATACGCAGTATTTT; CDR3: CASSQQETDTQYF
D: .; size: .; J: TRBJ2-3; V: TRBV12-3/TRBV12-4; DNA: TGTGCCAGCAGTTTCACCTGGAGAGATACGCAGTATTTT; CDR3: CASSFTWRDTQYF
D: .; size: .; J: TRBJ2-5; V: TRBV13; DNA: TGTGCCAGCAGCTTAGGCCGGGAGACCCAGTACTTC; CDR3: CASSLGRETQYF
D: TRBD1; size: .; J: TRBJ1-2; V: TRBV7-3; DNA: TGTGCCAGCAGCTTAATAGGCGGACAGGGAGTTAACTATGGCTACACCTTC; CDR3: CASSLIGGQGVNYGYTF
D: .; size: many; J: TRBJ1-1; V: TRBV28; DNA: TGTGCCAGCAGTTTATCCCGGGGAACTGAAGCTTTCTTT; CDR3: CASSLSRGTEAFF
D: TRBD2; size: .; J: TRBJ2-7; V: TRBV4-1; DNA: TGCGCCAGCAGCCAGAGAAGTGCCCCCGGGAGGGCCCCCTACGAGCAGTACTTC; CDR3: CASSQRSAPGRAPYEQYF
D: .; size: .; J: TRBJ1-5; V: TRBV6-5; DNA: TGTGCCAGCGGGCAGGGGCTCGGTCAGCCCCAGCATTTT; CDR3: CASGQGLGQPQHF
D: TRBD1; size: .; J: TRBJ1-6; V: TRBV5-6; DNA: TGTGCCAGCACCCGGGGACAGGGATTTAATTCACCCCTCCACTTT; CDR3: CASTRGQGFNSPLHF
D: .; size: .; J: TRBJ1-5; V: TRBV5-6; DNA: TGTGCCAGCAGCAGGCAGGAACCCAATCAGCCCCAGCATTTT; CDR3: CASSRQEPNQPQHF
D: .; size: .; J: TRBJ1-1; V: TRBV7-8; DNA: TGTGCCAGCAGACAAACTACAGGACCCGAAGCTTTCTTT; CDR3: CASRQTTGPEAFF
D: .; size: .; J: TRBJ2-2; V: TRBV28; DNA: TGTGCCAGCAGTATTCGAGGAACCGGGGAGCTGTTTTTT; CDR3: CASSIRGTGELFF
D: .; size: .; J: TRBJ2-5; V: TRBV5-1; DNA: TGCGCCAGCAGCCCACTCGACATTTCCCAAGAGACCCAGTACTTC; CDR3: CASSPLDISQETQYF
D: .; size: .; J: TRBJ1-2; V: TRBV6-2/TRBV6-3; DNA: TGTGCCAGCAGTCCAGGGAAACGTGGCTACACCTTC; CDR3: CASSPGKRGYTF
D: .; size: .; J: TRBJ1-1; V: TRBV7-8; DNA: TGTGCCAGCACCTGGGACAAGAACACTGAAGCTTTCTTT; CDR3: CASTWDKNTEAFF
D: TRBD1; size: .; J: TRBJ1-5; V: TRBV2; DNA: TGTGCCAGCCAAATTGACAGGGCCTATAGCAATCAGCCCCAGCATTTT; CDR3: CASQIDRAYSNQPQHF
D: .; size: .; J: TRBJ2-2; V: TRBV24-1; DNA: TGTGCCACCAGTGATACAGGGCCAAGGTACACCGGGGAGCTGTTTTTT; CDR3: CATSDTGPRYTGELFF
D: TRBD2; size: few; J: TRBJ2-7; V: TRBV5-1; DNA: TGCGCCAGCAGGGCTAGCGGGGGCCCTTCCTACGAGCAGTACTTC; CDR3: CASRASGGPSYEQYF
D: TRBD1; size: .; J: TRBJ2-7; V: TRBV7-9; DNA: TGTGCCAGCAGCTTATGGGACAGCGAGCAGTACTTC; CDR3: CASSLWDSEQYF
D: .; size: .; J: TRBJ2-1; V: TRBV7-9; DNA: TGTGCCAGCAGCCCTTACAATGAGCAGTTCTTC; CDR3: CASSPYNEQFF
D: TRBD1; size: .; J: TRBJ2-5; V: TRBV7-2; DNA: TGTGCCAGCAGCTCCCAGGGGGCGGGGGAGACCCAGTACTTC; CDR3: CASSSQGAGETQYF
D: TRBD1; size: .; J: TRBJ2-5; V: TRBV6-2/TRBV6-3; DNA: TGTGCCAGCAGTTACCCGACTCGGACAGGGGTAAACCAAGAGACCCAGTACTTC; CDR3: CASSYPTRTGVNQETQYF
D: TRBD1; size: .; J: TRBJ1-2; V: TRBV3-1/TRBV3-2; DNA: TGTGCCAGCAACCTCAGGGGACAGAACTATGGCTACACCTTC; CDR3: CASNLRGQNYGYTF
D: TRBD2; size: .; J: TRBJ2-1; V: TRBV5-4; DNA: TGTGCCAGCAGCTTGTCCCTAGCGGGAGAGGATGAGCAGTTCTTC; CDR3: CASSLSLAGEDEQFF
D: .; size: .; J: TRBJ1-2; V: TRBV3-1/TRBV3-2; DNA: TGTGCCAGCAGCCACTCGACAGCCGGCTACACCTTC; CDR3: CASSHSTAGYTF
D: TRBD2; size: .; J: TRBJ2-1; V: TRBV5-1; DNA: TGCGCCAGCAGCTGGGGACTAGCGGGGGGACACTACAATGAGCAGTTCTTC; CDR3: CASSWGLAGGHYNEQFF
D: TRBD2; size: .; J: TRBJ2-7; V: TRBV10-3; DNA: TGTGTCACACTTGCGGGAGAGACCTACGAGCAGTACTTC; CDR3: CVTLAGETYEQYF
D: TRBD1; size: .; J: TRBJ2-7; V: TRBV6-5; DNA: TGTGCTTCCGGGACAGGTGTCTACGAGCAGTACTTC; CDR3: CASGTGVYEQYF
D: .; size: .; J: TRBJ2-4; V: TRBV28; DNA: TGTGCCAGCAGTCAACAGGGCCTAGCCAAAAACATTCAGTACTTC; CDR3: CASSQQGLAKNIQYF
D: TRBD1; size: .; J: TRBJ2-7; V: TRBV7-9; DNA: TGTGCCAGCAATCCTATAGGGACAGGGGAACACGAGCAGTACTTC; CDR3: CASNPIGTGEHEQYF
D: .; size: .; J: TRBJ2-7; V: TRBV7-2; DNA: TGTGCCAGCAGCTTAGATATCGGGGACGAGCAGTACTTC; CDR3: CASSLDIGDEQYF
D: TRBD1; size: few; J: TRBJ1-4; V: TRBV5-1; DNA: TGCGCCAGCAGCCCCACCGGGACAGGGATTGAAAAACTGTTTTTT; CDR3: CASSPTGTGIEKLFF
D: TRBD1; size: .; J: TRBJ1-5; V: TRBV19; DNA: TGTGCCAGTAGTACTCCGGGACAGAGCAATCAGCCCCAGCATTTT; CDR3: CASSTPGQSNQPQHF
D: TRBD1; size: .; J: TRBJ2-1; V: TRBV7-2; DNA: TGTGCCAGCAGCCAGGACAGGGGCTCCTACAATGAGCAGTTCTTC; CDR3: CASSQDRGSYNEQFF
D: TRBD2; size: .; J: TRBJ2-5; V: TRBV5-8; DNA: TGTGCCAGCAGCTCGGGGGCTAGCGGGGCCCTAGAGACCCAGTACTTC; CDR3: CASSSGASGALETQYF
D: TRBD2; size: few; J: TRBJ2-5; V: TRBV2; DNA: TGTGCCAGCAGTGAAAACCCGACTAGCCCAAATCAAGAGACCCAGTACTTC; CDR3: CASSENPTSPNQETQYF
D: .; size: .; J: TRBJ2-3; V: TRBV3-1/TRBV3-2; DNA: TGTGCCAGCAGCCAAGCTTCCGCGGTCCCTAGCACAGATACGCAGTATTTT; CDR3: CASSQASAVPSTDTQYF
D: .; size: .; J: TRBJ2-5; V: TRBV7-2; DNA: TGTGCCAGCAGCCCAGGACTTGTGGCGGGGACAGAAGAGACCCAGTACTTC; CDR3: CASSPGLVAGTEETQYF
D: .; size: .; J: TRBJ1-5; V: TRBV5-5; DNA: TGTGCCAGCAGCTTGTTTACGACTGCTGAGGATAGCAATCAGCCCCAGCATTTT; CDR3: CASSLFTTAEDSNQPQHF
D: TRBD1; size: .; J: TRBJ1-3; V: TRBV9; DNA: TGTGCCAGCAGCCTCCGGGACAGCGAACAAACAAGCACCATATATTTT; CDR3: CASSLRDSEQTSTIYF
D: TRBD1; size: .; J: TRBJ1-2; V: TRBV7-2; DNA: TGTGCCAGCAGCACCGGACAGGGTAGTGGTGGCTACACCTTC; CDR3: CASSTGQGSGGYTF
D: .; size: few; J: TRBJ1-3; V: TRBV29-1; DNA: TGCAGCGTCGGCTCTGGAAACACCATATATTTT; CDR3: CSVGSGNTIYF
D: .; size: .; J: TRBJ2-7; V: TRBV5-8; DNA: TGTGCCAGCAGCTCCGGACGGGGCGGGAATCTCTACGAGCAGTACTTC; CDR3: CASSSGRGGNLYEQYF
D: TRBD1; size: .; J: TRBJ2-2; V: TRBV18; DNA: TGTGCCAGCTCACCACCGGCTGCAGGGGGCACCGGGGAGCTGTTTTTT; CDR3: CASSPPAAGGTGELFF
D: TRBD1; size: .; J: TRBJ1-2; V: TRBV7-2; DNA: TGTGCCAGCAGCTTCCAGACAGGGCCGAATGGCTACACCTTC; CDR3: CASSFQTGPNGYTF
D: TRBD2; size: .; J: TRBJ2-2; V: TRBV2; DNA: TGTGCCAGCAAACTAGCGGGGAACACCGGGGAGCTGTTTTTT; CDR3: CASKLAGNTGELFF
D: .; size: .; J: TRBJ2-2; V: TRBV11-2; DNA: TGTGCCAGCAGCTTAATCAGGGCGGGGGAGCTGTTTTTT; CDR3: CASSLIRAGELFF
D: TRBD1; size: .; J: TRBJ1-5; V: TRBV5-6; DNA: TGTGCCAGCAGCCAAAGATCGACAGGGGGCGGGAATCAGCCCCAGCATTTT; CDR3: CASSQRSTGGGNQPQHF
D: TRBD2; size: .; J: TRBJ2-1; V: TRBV6-1; DNA: TGTGCCAGCAGTGATTTAGCGGGAGGGGATTACAATGAGCAGTTCTTC; CDR3: CASSDLAGGDYNEQFF
D: .; size: .; J: TRBJ2-7; V: TRBV7-9; DNA: TGTGCCAGCAGCTTTTTTGAGGGCTACGAGCAGTACTTC; CDR3: CASSFFEGYEQYF
D: .; size: .; J: TRBJ1-2; V: TRBV5-4; DNA: TGTGCCAGCAGCTTGTTAGGGAAAGGGGTAGGCTACACCTTC; CDR3: CASSLLGKGVGYTF
D: TRBD1; size: .; J: TRBJ1-5; V: TRBV19; DNA: TGTGCCAGTAGCAGATTCCTCAGGGGGAGGAATAGCAATCAGCCCCAGCATTTT; CDR3: CASSRFLRGRNSNQPQHF